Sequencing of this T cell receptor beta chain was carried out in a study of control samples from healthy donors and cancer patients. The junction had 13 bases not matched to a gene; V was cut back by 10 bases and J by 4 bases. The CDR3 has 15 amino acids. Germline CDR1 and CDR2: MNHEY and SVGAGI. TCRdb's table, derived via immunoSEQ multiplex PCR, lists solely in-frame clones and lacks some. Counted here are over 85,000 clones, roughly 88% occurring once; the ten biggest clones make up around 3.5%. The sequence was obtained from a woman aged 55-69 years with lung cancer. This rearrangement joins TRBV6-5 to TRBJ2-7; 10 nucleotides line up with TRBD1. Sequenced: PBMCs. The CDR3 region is CAIKGPPGQGYEQYF. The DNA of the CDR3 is TGTGCCATCAAGGGACCCCCGGGACAGGGGTACGAGCAGTACTTC.